What follows describes a single TCR beta chain. The antigen remains unidentified. The entry originates in a study of beta chain features in type 1 diabetes. Study results and limitations: There was a moderate but significant shortening of TCRB CDR3s in all four CD4+ subsets of Type 1 diabetes patients. Patients with type 1 diabetes carried fewer insertions and had more deletions at their VDJ junctions.

The entirety of the isolated RNA underwent reverse transcription, so expressed TCRB transcripts were sequenced. Method: immunoSEQ multiplex PCR; TCRdb's copy keeps in-frame clones and lacks some. The sample consists of about 160,000 clones, 7.5% to 10% of them appearing once. Germline V gene sequence: CDR1 SGDLS, CDR2 YYNGEE. The CDR3 spans 14 residues. With 5 bases removed from V and 4 bases from J, the gap between germline ends came to 12 bases. Input material: central memory CD4+ T cells from blood. This sequence originates from a woman aged 18-29 years in good health. The V and J genes are TRBV9 and TRBJ2-2, with TRBD2 as a possible D gene (6 bases). This CDR3 is CASRRGDFTGELFF. Here the CDR3 DNA reads TGTGCCAGCAGACGAGGGGACTTCACCGGGGAGCTGTTTTTT.